The 29 T cell receptor beta chains reported below all come from one sample, sequenced in a study of T cell repertoires in aging, cancer and after chemotherapy. A mixed TRB-A/B primer pool amplified rearranged TRB by multiplex touch-down PCR. TCRdb itself ran the multiplex PCR reads through MiXCR, one entry per CDR3 protein. The sample carries around 3,000 distinct CDR3 sequences, roughly 23% recorded once. The template was genomic DNA from peripheral blood, not RNA. Sequencing was carried out using blood. The receptor source for this set is a human donor with a solid tumor.

In this sample, this clonotype turned up a few times. V is TRBV18 and J is TRBJ1-1, with no clear D. The CDR3 runs to 14 residues. Germline-derived CDR1 and CDR2 are KGHSH and LQKENI. Trimming took 3 bases from V and 3 from J, leaving 11 bases between them. CDR3 protein: CASSPLRSDTEAFF. The CDR3 DNA follows: TGTGCCAGCTCACCGCTACGTTCGGACACTGAAGCTTTCTTT.

Judged by abundance, this clonotype is medium-sized (0.01 to 0.1%). This sequence joins TRBV6-2 or TRBV6-3 and TRBJ1-2, with D possibly being TRBD1 (6 bases). V shed 7 bases and J shed 8 bases, with 23 bases lying between them. The length of the CDR3 is 15 residues. The germline gives CDR1 MNHEY, CDR2 SVGEGT. CDR3 coding DNA: TGTGCCAGCACTCCATGGCGACAGGTCATGGGGGGCTACACCTTC. As protein: CASTPWRQVMGGYTF.

The V gene is TRBV20-1, the J gene TRBJ1-6, with 8 bases identical to TRBD1. Germline trimming cut 3 bases from V and 8 bases from J; bases unmatched to any gene: 9. CDR1 and CDR2 from the germline V gene are DFQATT and SNEGSKA (reference sequence). This CDR3 comprises 15 residues. The CDR3 protein is CSARAGGTGYSPLHF. CDR3 nucleotides: TGCAGTGCTAGGGCGGGGGGGACAGGTTATTCACCCCTCCACTTT.

This clonotype is large within its sample. This chain links TRBV19 with TRBJ1-2; D call uncertain. This CDR3 comprises 15 residues. Looked up from germline, CDR1 is LNHDA and CDR2 is SQIVND (reference sequence). With 3 bases removed from V and 1 base from J, the gap between germline ends came to 12 bases. The CDR3: CASSMVSDRNYGYTF. The CDR3 nucleotides read TGTGCCAGTAGTATGGTAAGCGACCGTAACTATGGCTACACCTTC.

DNA for the CDR3: TGTGCCAGCTCACCAGGGACAGGGAGGGACACTGAAGCTTTCTTT. Encoded protein: CASSPGTGRDTEAFF. The rearrangement links TRBV18 to TRBJ1-1; TRBD1 matches at 9 bases. Looked up from germline, CDR1 is KGHSH and CDR2 is LQKENI. The junction had 4 bases not matched to a gene; V was cut back by 2 bases and J by 3 bases. CDR3 length: 15 residues.

The V call is TRBV7-9, the J call TRBJ1-1; a weak D match, TRBD1 (6 bases). With 3 bases removed from V and 1 base from J, the gap between germline ends came to 15 bases. The CDR3 covers 16 residues. Per germline, CDR1 SEHNR and CDR2 FQNEAQ (reference sequence). The CDR3 loop is CASSFSGQIQNTEAFF. Written as DNA, the CDR3 is TGTGCCAGCAGCTTTAGTGGACAGATACAGAACACTGAAGCTTTCTTT. Using reference TRBV7-9 and TRBJ1-1 for the parts outside the CDR3, the full variable domain is DTGVSQNPRHKITKRGQNVTFRCDPISEHNRLYWYRQTLGQGPEFLTYFQNEAQLEKSRLLSDRFSAERPKGSFSTLEIQRTEQGDSAMYLCASSFSGQIQNTEAFFGQGTRLTVV.

This chain connects TRBV5-6 to TRBJ2-5; perhaps D is TRBD1 or TRBD2 (5 bases each). Trimming removed 4 bases from V and 4 bases from J, with 20 bases in between. Germline assignment: CDR1 SGHDT and CDR2 YYEEEE. The CDR3 consists of 16 residues. DNA of the CDR3: TGTGCCAGCAGCCTCCCTGGGGCCCTCCGGGGAGAGACCCAGTACTTC. This encodes CASSLPGALRGETQYF.

This clonotype is labeled as medium-sized (0.01 to 0.1%). The J gene is TRBJ2-7, the V gene TRBV30; 10 nucleotides line up with TRBD1. After removal of 4 bases from V and 6 bases from J, the junction contained 6 bases not matched to a gene. Germline CDR1 is GTSNPN and CDR2 is SVGIG (reference sequence). The CDR3 is made up of 13 amino acids. The CDR3 spells CAWTKDRGGEQYF. The CDR3 nucleotides read TGTGCCTGGACTAAGGACAGGGGGGGCGAGCAGTACTTC.

The table lists this clonotype with a few counts. The chain employs TRBV12-5 and TRBJ2-4; D not certain. Trimming took 2 bases from V and 3 from J, leaving 20 bases between them. The germline V gene has CDR1 LGHNT and CDR2 FRNRAP. The CDR3 has 18 residues. The CDR3 loop reads CASGLFAPSTRFKNIQYF. The CDR3 DNA reads as TGTGCTAGTGGTTTGTTCGCCCCCTCGACCCGCTTCAAAAACATTCAGTACTTC.

This clonotype qualifies as medium-sized. The rearrangement joins TRBV19 to TRBJ1-1, with D unclear. Germline V gives CDR1 LNHDA, CDR2 SQIVND (reference sequence). V lost 0 bases and J 1 base, leaving 6 bases between the germline ends. The CDR3 consists of 14 residues. The CDR3 nucleotides read TGTGCCAGTAGTATAGATGGAACGAACACTGAAGCTTTCTTT. Amino acid sequence: CASSIDGTNTEAFF.

V usage is TRBV5-5 and J usage is TRBJ1-1; 7 nucleotides align to TRBD1. The germline CDR1 and CDR2 sequences are SGHKS and YYEKEE (reference sequence). Trimming took 5 bases from V and 10 from J; bases not matched to a gene: 17. This CDR3 is built from 15 residues. In nucleotides, the CDR3 is TGTGCCAGCAGAACGGGACAGCTAAATATTGAAGGAGCTTTCTTT. It codes for CASRTGQLNIEGAFF.

The chain couples TRBV18 to TRBJ2-3, with 7 bases identical to TRBD1. Germline V gene sequence: CDR1 KGHSH, CDR2 LQKENI. V shed 3 bases, J shed 5 bases, and the junction held 8 bases outside the gene matches. The CDR3 spans 15 residues. Here the CDR3 DNA reads TGTGCCAGCTCACCGATACGACAGGGCAAAGATACGCAGTATTTT. It specifies CASSPIRQGKDTQYF.

This clonotype ranks as medium-sized. The rearrangement uses TRBV30 and TRBJ2-1; 11 bases line up with TRBD1. The CDR3 covers 16 residues. CDR1 and CDR2 (germline): GTSNPN, SVGIG (reference sequence). Trimming at V came to 0 bases and at J to 7 bases, leaving 8 bases not matched to a gene. This CDR3 reads CAWSVGVGTGGNEQFF. CDR3 nucleotides: TGTGCCTGGAGTGTAGGGGTCGGGACAGGGGGTAATGAGCAGTTCTTC.

This chain's CDR3 is CASSQASGEIRVNTEAFF. The CDR3 DNA reads TGCGCCAGCAGCCAAGCATCAGGAGAAATACGGGTGAACACTGAAGCTTTCTTT. The chain employs TRBV4-1 and TRBJ1-1; no reliable D call. Trimming cost V 1 base and J 0 bases, with 18 bases left between them. The germline gives CDR1 MGHRA, CDR2 YSYEKL. This CDR3 comprises 18 residues.

Sample share makes this clonotype medium-sized. V usage is TRBV20-1 and J usage is TRBJ1-3; D remains ambiguous. The V gene lost 0 bases and the J gene lost 2 bases, with 5 bases spanning the gap. Germline V gives CDR1 DFQATT, CDR2 SNEGSKA (reference sequence). CDR3 length: 13 residues. DNA of the CDR3: TGCAGTGCTAGAGACCCCGCTGGAAACACCATATATTTT. Translation gives CSARDPAGNTIYF.

Turning to this clonotype: The junction and the germline gene differ at one end; a read error may be behind it. The chain carries TRBV20-1 and TRBJ2-3; the D gene is possibly TRBD2 (5 bases). The V gene's germline CDR1 is DFQATT and CDR2 SNEGSKA (reference sequence). This CDR3 is 16 amino acids long. CDR3 amino acids: CSASGGLKIVTDTEYF. For the CDR3, the DNA is TGCAGTGCTAGCGGTGGACTGAAGATCGTCACAGATACGGAGTATTTT.

In its sample, this clonotype is large. The rearrangement uses TRBV7-2 and TRBJ2-3, with 10 bases lining up with TRBD2. The CDR3 consists of 16 residues. Germline-derived CDR1 and CDR2 are SGHTA and FQGNSA. The trim removed 5 bases at V and 0 bases at J, leaving 5 bases unmatched. CDR3 region: CASSRVAGGSTDTQYF. The CDR3 nucleotides are TGTGCCAGCAGCCGGGTAGCGGGGGGCAGCACAGATACGCAGTATTTT. Full variable domain (rest looked up from reference TRBV7-2 and TRBJ2-3): GAGVSQSPSNKVTEKGKDVELRCDPISGHTALYWYRQSLGQGLEFLIYFQGNSAPDKSGLPSDRFSAERTGGSVSTLTIQRTQQEDSAVYLCASSRVAGGSTDTQYFGPGTRLTVL.

This clonotype was detected once. The chain employs TRBV20-1 and TRBJ1-1; 9 bases agree with TRBD1. Germline assignment: CDR1 DFQATT and CDR2 SNEGSKA (reference sequence). V lost 5 bases to trimming and J lost 4 bases; unmatched junction nucleotides: 11. The length of the CDR3 is 15 residues. CDR3: CSALSSGTGSTEAFF. CDR3 nucleotides: TGCAGTGCTCTCTCCTCCGGGACAGGGAGCACTGAAGCTTTCTTT.

The chain links TRBV4-1 to TRBJ2-1; D is unclear. This CDR3 has 13 residues. The V end lost 0 bases, the J end lost 7 bases, and 7 bases lay between the germline ends. Germline V lookup: CDR1 MGHRA, CDR2 YSYEKL. Written as DNA, the CDR3 is TGCGCCAGCAGCCAAGATGGCGTGAATGAGCAGTTCTTC. This codes for CASSQDGVNEQFF.

This clonotype was recorded a few times. This rearrangement joins TRBV18 to TRBJ1-2; no clear D. The germline CDR1 and CDR2 sequences are KGHSH and LQKENI. The CDR3 is made up of 11 amino acids. Trimming left V 3 bases short and J 8 bases short, with 7 bases between. As DNA, the CDR3 is TGTGCCAGCTCACCGGATCGCGGCTACACCTTC. Translating gives CASSPDRGYTF. Filled out from reference TRBV18 and TRBJ1-2, the complete variable domain reads NAGVMQNPRHLVRRRGQEARLRCSPMKGHSHVYWYRQLPEEGLKFMVYLQKENIIDESGMPKERFSAEFPKEGPSILRIQQVVRGDSAAYFCASSPDRGYTFGSGTRLTVV.

This clonotype is medium-sized. The gene calls are TRBV7-9 and TRBJ2-7; D perhaps matches TRBD2 (5 bases). The CDR3 has 15 residues. CDR1 is SEHNR, CDR2 FQNEAQ, per germline (reference sequence). Trimming removed 5 bases at V and 6 bases at J, with 20 bases between. The CDR3 coding sequence is TGTGCCAGCAGCAAATTTGGCGGGTCGACTGCCGAGCAGTACTTC. This sequence encodes CASSKFGGSTAEQYF.

This clonotype was detected only a few times. This chain connects TRBV6-5 to TRBJ2-5, with a possible D match to TRBD2 (5 bases). CDR1 is MNHEY and CDR2 is SVGAGI in the germline V gene. The V gene lost 4 bases and the J gene lost 5 bases, with 8 bases spanning the gap. The CDR3 spans 12 residues. CDR3 region: CASSFEGETQYF. The CDR3 region has the DNA TGTGCCAGCAGTTTTGAGGGCGAGACCCAGTACTTC.

The chain couples TRBV7-9 to TRBJ1-3, with 10 bases matching TRBD1. The V segment lost 5 bases and the J segment 1 base; nucleotides outside the gene matches: 8. CDR3 length equals 17 residues. The germline V gene has CDR1 SEHNR and CDR2 FQNEAQ (reference sequence). The CDR3 coding sequence is TGTGCCAGCAGCCTCGGACAGGGGGGGTCTTCTGGAAACACCATATATTTT. It is translated as CASSLGQGGSSGNTIYF.

In its sample, this clonotype is large. V is TRBV7-2 and J is TRBJ2-1, with unresolved D. The CDR3 has 11 residues. V was clipped by 1 base and J by 11 bases, with 6 bases between them. Germline V gives CDR1 SGHTA, CDR2 FQGNSA. Written as DNA, the CDR3 is TGTGCCAGCAGCTTAGTTCCTCAGCAGTTCTTC. This codes for CASSLVPQQFF. The full variable domain, in which reference TRBV7-2 and TRBJ2-1 provide the parts outside the CDR3, is GAGVSQSPSNKVTEKGKDVELRCDPISGHTALYWYRQSLGQGLEFLIYFQGNSAPDKSGLPSDRFSAERTGGSVSTLTIQRTQQEDSAVYLCASSLVPQQFFGPGTRLTVL.

This clonotype was observed a single time. A read error is possible here, since a much larger clone lies one base away. This chain connects TRBV6-5 to TRBJ1-6; 7 nucleotides line up with TRBD1. The CDR3 spans 13 residues. Trimming cost V 5 bases and J 7 bases; bases outside gene matches: 2. Germline V CDR1 and CDR2: MNHEY, SVGAGI. CDR3 bases: TGTGCCAGCAGTGGGACAGACAATTCACCCCTCCACTTT. Protein product: CASSGTDNSPLHF.

This clonotype was seen more than once but under ten times. The J gene is TRBJ2-3, the V gene TRBV7-2; D is perhaps TRBD2 (5 bases). V lost 5 bases and J lost 4, with 16 bases in between. Germline CDR1 is SGHTA and CDR2 is FQGNSA. The CDR3 is made up of 15 amino acids. The CDR3 DNA reads as TGTGCCAGCAGCACCTTACGTGAGGGCGCAGATACGCAGTATTTT. This translates into CASSTLREGADTQYF.

This clonotype is judged medium-sized. This chain links TRBV7-6 with TRBJ2-1, with 16 bases fitting TRBD2. V dropped 3 bases and J dropped 7; count of bases not matched to a gene: 3. This CDR3 region has 16 residues. The germline V gene encodes CDR1 SGHVS and CDR2 FNYEAQ. The CDR3 here is CASSLGLAGGQNEQFF. The CDR3 bases are TGTGCCAGCAGCTTGGGACTAGCGGGGGGGCAGAATGAGCAGTTCTTC.

V and J are TRBV20-1 and TRBJ2-3, with D uncertain. Germline CDR1 and CDR2: DFQATT and SNEGSKA (reference sequence). The CDR3 has 13 residues. Trimming took off 6 bases at V and 0 bases at J, with 10 bases between the two ends. The CDR3 nucleotides are TGCAGTGCAACGTCAACTAGCACAGATACGCAGTATTTT. As protein: CSATSTSTDTQYF.

The rearrangement joins TRBV11-3 to TRBJ2-3; 15 positions match TRBD2. This CDR3 contains 16 residues. CDR1 and CDR2 from the germline V gene are SGHNT and YENEEA. V dropped 5 bases and J dropped 6; count of bases not matched to a gene: 6. Here the CDR3 reads CASSQGLAGGADTQYF. CDR3 DNA: TGTGCCAGCAGCCAGGGACTAGCGGGGGGAGCGGATACGCAGTATTTT.